The next 18 T cell receptor beta chains were all read from a single sample in a study of post-analysis software for immune sequencing data. General observations from the study: Patients used a few TRBV segments, including TRBV5-6, TRBV5-1 and TRBV20-1, more often than controls.

TCR beta libraries were prepared from cDNA with unique molecular identifiers. TCRdb reprocessed the PCR reads with MiXCR, giving one entry per CDR3 protein. This repertoire shows about 560,000 distinct CDR3 sequences, 44% found once; its top ten account for 1.5% to 2%. What these receptors recognize is not known. The specimen was blood. The receptors derive from a girl aged 10 to 17 with multiple sclerosis.

V usage is TRBV20-1 and J usage is TRBJ2-5, with D unclear. The germline V gene has CDR1 DFQATT and CDR2 SNEGSKA (reference sequence). Trimming took off 5 bases at V and 1 base at J, with 11 bases between the two ends. The CDR3 covers 13 residues. CDR3 in DNA: TGCAGTGCTGGCTCGAGCCCCCAAGAGACCCAGTACTTC. Its translation is CSAGSSPQETQYF.

The chain links TRBV7-9 to TRBJ2-1, with 11 nucleotides matching TRBD2. Germline values: CDR1 SEHNR, CDR2 FQNEAQ (reference sequence). The CDR3 runs 15 residues. V shed 5 bases, J shed 9 bases, and the junction held 9 bases outside the gene matches. CDR3 nucleotide sequence: TGTGCCAGCAGCCCGCCGGGACTAGCGGAGGGTGAGCAGTTCTTC. Its protein is CASSPPGLAEGEQFF.

This clonotype was observed a handful of times. The chain carries TRBV5-1 and TRBJ2-7; 7 bases align to TRBD2. V was pared by 6 bases and J by 3 bases, with 12 bases of the junction left unmatched. The CDR3 is 15 amino acids. Germline V gives CDR1 SGHRS, CDR2 YFSETQ. In DNA form, the CDR3 reads TGCGCCAGCACCCCTTTCATCGGGGGGAGCTACGAGCAGTACTTC. It encodes CASTPFIGGSYEQYF.

The chain employs TRBV6-5 and TRBJ1-2; D gene uncertain. V was pared by 6 bases and J by 3 bases, with 14 bases between. The CDR3 is made up of 14 amino acids. Germline CDR1 MNHEY, CDR2 SVGAGI. The CDR3 spells CASRPRDNYYGYTF. The CDR3 region has the DNA TGTGCCAGCAGGCCACGCGACAACTACTATGGCTACACCTTC.

The V gene is TRBV5-6, the J gene TRBJ1-5; no firm D call. CDR3 length: 12 amino acids. Trimming shortened V by 3 bases and J by 7 bases, and 8 bases separated the two germline ends. Germline V gives CDR1 SGHDT, CDR2 YYEEEE. This CDR3 reads CASSSPGQPQHF. The CDR3 nucleotides read TGTGCCAGCAGCTCGCCCGGGCAGCCCCAGCATTTT.

This clonotype was counted a few times. The CDR3 is CASSEEGPFQETQYF. As DNA, the CDR3 is TGTGCCAGCAGTGAGGAAGGACCCTTCCAAGAGACCCAGTACTTC. This chain links TRBV6-4 with TRBJ2-5; unclear D gene. The germline CDR1 and CDR2 sequences are MRHNA and SNTAGT. The CDR3 has 15 residues. V shed 3 bases and J shed 1 base, with 12 bases lying between them.

This chain uses TRBV11-3 with TRBJ2-5, with 8 bases that match TRBD2. The CDR3 contains 15 residues. The V segment lost 5 bases and the J segment 4 bases; nucleotides outside the gene matches: 9. Germline V gives CDR1 SGHNT, CDR2 YENEEA. The chain's CDR3 is CASSPRGGFGETQYF. The CDR3 bases are TGTGCCAGCAGCCCCCGGGGGGGTTTCGGAGAGACCCAGTACTTC.

This clonotype turned up a few times. The CDR3 here is CASRPGQGGMNTEAFF. In DNA, the CDR3 is TGCGCCAGCAGGCCGGGACAGGGGGGAATGAACACTGAAGCTTTCTTT. The chain couples TRBV5-1 to TRBJ1-1; TRBD1 agrees at 11 bases. The J segment lost 0 bases and the V segment lost 5 bases, leaving 6 bases of the junction unmatched. There are 16 residues in the CDR3. The V gene's germline CDR1 is SGHRS and CDR2 YFSETQ.

The CDR3 DNA reads as TGTGCCAGCTCGGCACAGGGGGACTATGGCTACACCTTC. This encodes CASSAQGDYGYTF. The chain is built from TRBV6-1 and TRBJ1-2; TRBD1 matches at 8 bases. The CDR3 is made up of 13 amino acids. The junction had 5 bases not matched to a gene; V was cut back by 8 bases and J by 3 bases. Germline V gene data show CDR1 as MNHNS and CDR2 as SASEGT.

This clonotype was seen more than once but under ten times. The chain links TRBV24-1 to TRBJ2-7; the match to TRBD1 covers 11 bases. Germline loops: CDR1 KGHDR, CDR2 SFDVKD. V dropped 8 bases and J dropped 3; count of bases not matched to a gene: 8. The CDR3 is 15 amino acids. The DNA for the CDR3 is TGTGCCACCACCTATGGGACAGGGGGAGGCTACGAGCAGTACTTC. Amino acids: CATTYGTGGGYEQYF.

This sequence joins TRBV28 and TRBJ2-3; tentatively, D is TRBD2 (6 bases). CDR3 size: 17 residues. V was trimmed by 8 bases and J by 3 bases, leaving 24 bases between them. Per the germline V gene, CDR1 is MDHEN and CDR2 is SYDVKM. The CDR3, as DNA: TGTGCCAGCTTACGTAAGGTCTTGCGGGGTAAAACAGATACGCAGTATTTT. It codes for CASLRKVLRGKTDTQYF.

The rearrangement uses TRBV5-1 and TRBJ2-7; D may match TRBD1 or TRBD2 (5 bases each). V was cut by 3 bases and J by 0 bases, with 13 bases left in between. Germline V gene data show CDR1 as SGHRS and CDR2 as YFSETQ. This CDR3 has 15 residues. CDR3 DNA: TGCGCCAGCAGCTCCCGACCGGGACCCTCCTACGAGCAGTACTTC. The encoded protein is CASSSRPGPSYEQYF.

This clonotype was observed once. The chain links TRBV6-1 to TRBJ2-7, with 7 bases fitting TRBD1. This CDR3 comprises 14 residues. Unmatched junction bases numbered 5, after V lost 3 bases and J lost 3 bases. CDR1 is MNHNS and CDR2 is SASEGT in the germline V gene. In DNA form, the CDR3 reads TGTGCCAGCAGTGAGCGTACAGGGGACTACGAGCAGTACTTC. Its translation is CASSERTGDYEQYF.

V gene TRBV12-3 or TRBV12-4 combines with J gene TRBJ2-5, with D possibly matching TRBD2 (6 bases). The DNA end is more similar to TRBJ2-7, so the J call may be wrong. The CDR3 totals 14 residues. CDR3 in DNA: TGTGCCAGCAGTTTAGGACTAGGCGGGCGCGAGCAGTACTTC. Amino acids: CASSLGLGGREQYF.

The genes are TRBV30 and TRBJ2-1; D is unresolved. V was clipped by 0 bases and J by 6 bases, with 6 bases between them. In germline, CDR1 is GTSNPN, CDR2 SVGIG (reference sequence). The CDR3 has 12 amino acids. This CDR3 is CAWSVGRNEQFF. CDR3 sequence (DNA): TGTGCCTGGAGTGTTGGGCGCAATGAGCAGTTCTTC.

This clonotype was observed a handful of times. The V gene is TRBV5-1, the J gene TRBJ2-1, with D possibly matching TRBD2 (5 bases). Trimming removed 0 bases at V and 4 bases at J, with 14 bases between. The germline CDR1 and CDR2 sequences are SGHRS and YFSETQ. This CDR3 comprises 16 residues. The CDR3 here is CASSLEVTAGYNEQFF. DNA for the CDR3: TGCGCCAGCAGCTTGGAGGTGACGGCGGGTTACAATGAGCAGTTCTTC.

The chain is built from TRBV11-2 and TRBJ1-1; D gene ambiguous. The V gene lost 0 bases and the J gene lost 12 bases, with 14 bases spanning the gap. The CDR3 sequence is 13 residues long. Germline V gene sequence: CDR1 SGHAT, CDR2 FQNNGV. CDR3: CASSLEGWDGPFF. The CDR3, as DNA: TGTGCCAGCAGCTTAGAGGGGTGGGATGGACCTTTCTTT.

The gene calls are TRBV6-5 and TRBJ2-7; D perhaps matches TRBD2 (6 bases). V lost 0 bases and J lost 5, with 14 bases in between. CDR1 and CDR2 from the germline V gene are MNHEY and SVGAGI. This CDR3 has 15 amino acids. The CDR3 region is CASSYSPGEPNEQYF. The CDR3 nucleotides read TGTGCCAGCAGTTACTCTCCGGGAGAGCCTAACGAGCAGTACTTC.